The clone carrying this T cell receptor beta chain was detected once. The sample's treatment: oral pan-JAK inhibitor, 5-10 mg twice daily. This CDR3 comprises 13 residues. Per the germline V gene, CDR1 is SGHRS and CDR2 is YFSETQ. Unmatched junction bases numbered 4, after V lost 3 bases and J lost 6 bases. These data are taken from a study of CD8+ T cells in alopecia areata. Extracted from the samples, RNA was reverse transcribed into cDNA to serve as the sequencing template. Measured with immunoSEQ multiplex PCR; TCRdb has only the in-frame clones, and not every one. The sample carries about 210,000 clones, over 60% recorded once.

Sequenced here: CD4+ T cells sorted from blood, sampled at week 4, from a patient treated with tofacitinib. The V call is TRBV5-1, the J call TRBJ1-2; 8 bases agree with TRBD1. This receptor was taken from a human donor with alopecia areata. The CDR3 protein is CASSSPGGDGYTF. CDR3 bases: TGCGCCAGCAGCTCCCCAGGGGGCGATGGCTACACCTTC.